This T cell receptor (beta chain) originates from a study of blood T cells in healthy people across ages (dated by TCRdb to 2015 to 2017). Study-wide context: Template switching captured roughly one uniquely barcoded TCR beta cDNA molecule per two T cells in model experiments. Using deep sequencing normalized with unique cDNA molecular identifiers, the study measured how TCR beta repertoire diversity changes with age. Two additional independent replicas of 1 million unique cDNA reads from the same blood draw were analyzed for two donors (one aged 18 to 30 and one aged 80 or older). The donors were divided into four age groups: young (average around 16 years), middle-aged (around 41), aged (approximately 62) and long-lived (around 87).

The paper as a whole reports these results and caveats: As age increased, observed TCR beta diversity per million T cells dropped in a roughly linear way, and a significant reduction was already evident by age 40. A strong correlation was found between observed TCR beta diversity and the percentage of naive T cells measured by flow cytometry. Compared with the aged group, more naive CD4+ T cells, fewer expanded clones and increased TCR diversity were shown by the long-lived group, suggesting age selection. Because donor CMV infection status was unknown, age-related changes in expanded clonotypes were potentially confounded. Since profiling was done on bulk unsorted PBMCs, naive and antigen-experienced compartments could not be conclusively compared. Estimates of total diversity based on one million sequenced T cells were regarded as lower bounds and as underestimates.

The receptor library was made with 5' RACE. Data came from an Illumina HiSeq 2500. The second PCR ran for about 7 to 11 cycles and used a J-beta primer mix along with a sample-barcoded 5' primer. A unique molecular identifier was introduced onto each TCR beta cDNA molecule by a template-switch 5' adaptor carrying 12 random nucleotides. Each sample yielded at least 3 million CDR3-containing paired-end reads. All of the RNA was converted into first-strand cDNA using the Mint cDNA synthesis kit, with a TRBC-specific oligonucleotide serving as the primer. After uracil-DNA glycosylase treatment, a first 18-cycle PCR used universal primers M1SS and BC2_uni_R on all cDNA. Concerning the study's data processing: For normalization, 1 million high-quality reads, each with a distinct molecular identifier, were randomly selected from each sample. Reads with shared molecular identifiers were discarded instead of being binned into consensus sequences. MiTCR, run with a Q25 quality threshold and the strictest error-elimination algorithm, handled CDR3 identification, clonotype clustering and error correction. Lower-bound total TCR beta diversity was estimated with a nonparametric unseen species model using Euler transformation. TCRdb trimmed public reads at Q25 via fastp, called clones via MiXCR and kept in-frame beta chains. Entries that share a CDR3 protein sequence are merged under the most common genes and DNA. The V and J calls shown here were made by TCRdb, not taken from the authors' results. This sample gives hundreds of thousands of distinct CDR3 sequences in total; around 24% of them show up just once. The ten largest clonotypes hold 8.7% of the sample.

The CDR3 spans 16 residues, from the cysteine through the phenylalanine. The only DNA kept is the CDR3, 48 bases in frame from the first base. CDR1 and CDR2 were assigned from the germline V gene as SGHRS and YFSETQ. Donors were under 40 systemically healthy Caucasian individuals from Russia aged roughly 6 to 95 years. About 10 milliliters of peripheral blood were collected from each donor into EDTA-treated Vacutainer tubes. Ficoll-Paque density-gradient centrifugation was used to isolate PBMCs, with at least 7 million obtained per sample. Trizol reagent was used to extract total RNA from the PBMCs, yielding at least 6 micrograms per sample. For every donor, flow cytometry on a PBMC aliquot measured the percentage of naive CD45RAhigh/CD27high T cells. Regarding this clonotype: What antigen it recognizes has not been identified. The junction departs from the called germline gene at one end, perhaps through a read error.

The data also belong to a second study, concerning T cells of mothers and their children. Looking at the second paper: Donors were nine systemically healthy Caucasian individuals: three mothers and their six children. cDNA synthesis used all of the extracted RNA, with roughly 1.5 ug of RNA in each 15 ul reaction. In the second PCR, the M1S primer introduced both the sample barcodes and 2-4 random nucleotides. More than 8 million TCR beta CDR3 reads were obtained from each mother, and about 3 million reads were obtained from each child. TCR recombination output is similarly shaped by thymic selection in related and unrelated pairs, with a minor effect exerted by inherited differences. Normalized repertoire overlap was always found to be slightly, but never significantly, higher in related mother-child pairs than in unrelated mother-child pairs. No persistent microchimeric T cell clones were found, with a detection sensitivity of roughly 100 clones per million clonotypes. Deep NGS was used in the study to compare the TCR beta repertoires of mothers and children and to look for features that separate related mother-child pairs from unrelated individuals. Mothers averaged around 40 +/- 4 years of age and children averaged about 10 +/- 4 years. After adapters were ligated using NEBNext reagents, the libraries underwent 100+100 nt paired-end sequencing on an Illumina HiSeq 2000. To prevent cross-contamination, the mother and child libraries were prepared one month apart and sequenced in separate runs. Between about 500,000 and 2,300,000 distinct TCR beta clonotypes were identified per donor. Naive TCR beta clonotypes were estimated from low-frequency clonotypes matched to each donor's FACS-determined naive share, without sorting.

This TCR came from a boy aged 5-17 years in good health. This receptor chain uses TRBV5-1 and TRBJ2-3; TRBD2 aligns with 9 central bases. Input material: blood. The CDR3 protein: CANSSGSSGSGDTQYF. The sequenced DNA is TGCGCCAACAGCTCCGGAAGTAGCGGGAGTGGAGATACGCAGTATTTT.